These 23 T cell receptor beta chains came from one sample sequenced in a study of PD-1 blockade in mismatch repair-deficient tumors. The repertoire was sequenced with immunoSEQ multiplex PCR; TCRdb's copy has only in-frame clones and lacks some. The top ten clones hold 7% to 8.5% of a sample with 50,000 or so clones, over 70% of them seen once. The sample was peripheral blood, taken roughly 21 weeks after starting pembrolizumab. The origin of the receptors is an adult with mismatch repair-deficient cancer.

This sequence joins TRBV19 and TRBJ2-1, with TRBD2 as a possible D gene (9 bases). V dropped 3 bases and J dropped 4 bases, with 28 bases sitting between them. The CDR3 totals 20 residues. Germline V gene sequence: CDR1 LNHDA, CDR2 SQIVND (reference sequence). The DNA of the CDR3 is TGTGCCAGTAGTATGGGTCGGGGCAGGGGGCGCAGCGGGAGGTACAATGAGCAGTTCTTC. Amino acids: CASSMGRGRGRSGRYNEQFF. Using reference TRBV19 and TRBJ2-1 for the parts outside the CDR3, the full variable domain is DGGITQSPKYLFRKEGQNVTLSCEQNLNHDAMYWYRQDPGQGLRLIYYSQIVNDFQKGDIAEGYSVSREKKESFPLTVTSAQKNPTAFYLCASSMGRGRGRSGRYNEQFFGPGTRLTVL.

The CDR3 sequence: CASSDGTSGSYNEQFF. CDR3 in DNA: TGTGCCAGCAGCGACGGGACTAGCGGCTCCTACAATGAGCAGTTCTTC. The genes are TRBV5-4 and TRBJ2-1; 11 nucleotides agree with TRBD2. V shed 4 bases, J shed 0 bases, and the junction held 3 bases outside the gene matches. Germline CDR1 SGHNT, CDR2 YYREEE (reference sequence). The CDR3 has 16 residues.

The chain has TRBV5-4 and TRBJ2-5, with D uncertain. V lost 2 bases to trimming and J lost 3 bases, with 8 bases between them. Germline V gene data show CDR1 as SGHNT and CDR2 as YYREEE (reference sequence). This CDR3 is 13 amino acids long. The CDR3 spells CASSFTAEETQYF. The CDR3 bases are TGTGCCAGCAGCTTTACGGCCGAAGAGACCCAGTACTTC.

This rearrangement joins TRBV18 to TRBJ2-7; D may be TRBD2 (5 bases). The V gene lost 3 bases and the J gene lost 3 bases, with 18 bases spanning the gap. Germline lookup yields CDR1 KGHSH and CDR2 LQKENI. This CDR3 spans 16 amino acids. The CDR3 region is CASSPARDAYFYEQYF. The CDR3 DNA is TGTGCCAGCTCACCCGCCCGGGATGCGTACTTCTACGAGCAGTACTTC. The full variable domain, its missing parts supplied by reference TRBV18 and TRBJ2-7, is NAGVMQNPRHLVRRRGQEARLRCSPMKGHSHVYWYRQLPEEGLKFMVYLQKENIIDESGMPKERFSAEFPKEGPSILRIQQVVRGDSAAYFCASSPARDAYFYEQYFGPGTRLTVT.

The V call is TRBV5-5, the J call TRBJ2-7; D is unresolved. V was clipped by 0 bases and J by 1 base, with 14 bases between them. CDR3 length equals 16 residues. The germline CDR1 and CDR2 sequences are SGHKS and YYEKEE (reference sequence). CDR3 in DNA: TGTGCCAGCAGCTTGGAGGGCGGACGCCCTTCCTACGAGCAGTACTTC. Protein product: CASSLEGGRPSYEQYF.

The chain joins TRBV4-3 to TRBJ2-2; 9 nucleotides match TRBD1. The CDR3 consists of 16 residues. Losses at the gene ends were 3 bases for V and 4 bases for J; bases not matched to a gene: 6. Germline V lookup: CDR1 LGHNA, CDR2 YSLEER. The CDR3 spells CASSQDRGFSTGELFF. The CDR3 bases are TGCGCCAGCAGCCAGGACAGGGGATTTAGCACCGGGGAGCTGTTTTTT.

J is TRBJ2-5 and V is TRBV7-3; TRBD2 agrees at 11 bases. The CDR3 is 15 residues long. V shed 5 bases and J 5 bases; nucleotides not matched to a gene: 7. Germline V lookup: CDR1 SGHTA, CDR2 FQGTGA. This CDR3 is CASSPRLAGRETQYF. The CDR3 DNA sequence: TGTGCCAGCAGCCCCCGACTAGCGGGACGGGAGACCCAGTACTTC.

This clone was observed a handful of times. The CDR3 here is CASSQVGDRVDEQYF. As DNA, the CDR3 is TGCGCCAGCAGCCAAGTCGGGGACAGGGTGGACGAGCAGTACTTC. The chain is built from TRBV4-1 and TRBJ2-7; 9 nucleotides align to TRBD1. The CDR3 covers 15 residues. The V and J ends lost 1 base and 5 bases, in that order; junction bases with no gene match: 6. Germline V gene data show CDR1 as MGHRA and CDR2 as YSYEKL.

The chain links TRBV6-6 to TRBJ2-7, with TRBD1 matching 9 bases. This CDR3 is 16 amino acids long. The V gene end was trimmed by 3 bases and the J gene end by 7 bases; junction bases not matched to a gene: 13. Germline V lookup: CDR1 MNHNY, CDR2 SVGAGI (reference sequence). CDR3: CASSYPRQGGTLEQYF. The CDR3 nucleotides are TGTGCCAGCAGTTATCCTAGACAGGGGGGAACGTTGGAGCAGTACTTC.

The chain joins TRBV20-1 to TRBJ1-1; no firm D call. The V gene lost 1 base and the J gene lost 4 bases, with 4 bases spanning the gap. Germline loops: CDR1 DFQATT, CDR2 SNEGSKA (reference sequence). The CDR3 is 11 residues long. DNA of the CDR3: TGCAGTGCTAGAGCCCCCACTGAAGCTTTCTTT. Translating gives CSARAPTEAFF.

The chain couples TRBV5-4 to TRBJ1-2; tentative D call: TRBD1 (5 bases). Trimming took 0 bases from V and 1 from J, leaving 13 bases between them. The germline V gene has CDR1 SGHNT and CDR2 YYREEE (reference sequence). The CDR3 is made up of 16 amino acids. CDR3 DNA sequence: TGTGCCAGCAGCTTGGGGGGGACGCTCCGTAACTATGGCTACACCTTC. This translates into CASSLGGTLRNYGYTF.

The V call is TRBV19, the J call TRBJ2-5, with TRBD1 as a possible D gene (6 bases). Germline V gives CDR1 LNHDA, CDR2 SQIVND (reference sequence). The CDR3 runs to 12 residues. Trimming stripped 1 base from V and 10 bases from J, with 10 bases between. The CDR3 DNA reads as TGTGCCAGTAGTATAGTTGGGGGCATCCAGTACTTC. It codes for CASSIVGGIQYF.

DNA for the CDR3: TGTGCCATCAGCGACTCCGGGACTCCCCTGCTTAGGCAAGAGACCCAGTACTTC. This gives the protein CAISDSGTPLLRQETQYF. V is TRBV10-3 and J is TRBJ2-5, with a weak D call TRBD2 (6 bases). The CDR3 is 18 residues long. Trimming removed 6 bases at V and 2 bases at J, with 25 bases between. Looked up from germline, CDR1 is ENHRY and CDR2 is SYGVKD.

The CDR3: CASSPRDRGLGNTIYF. In nucleotides, the CDR3 is TGCGCCAGCAGCCCCCGGGACAGGGGGTTAGGAAACACCATATATTTT. The chain is built from TRBV5-1 and TRBJ1-3, with TRBD1 matching 11 bases. The CDR3 runs 16 residues. Trimming took 4 bases from V and 4 from J; bases not matched to a gene: 7. Germline CDR1 SGHRS, CDR2 YFSETQ. Full variable domain (remainder filled in from reference TRBV5-1 and TRBJ1-3): KAGVTQTPRYLIKTRGQQVTLSCSPISGHRSVSWYQQTPGQGLQFLFEYFSETQRNKGNFPGRFSGRQFSNSRSEMNVSTLELGDSALYLCASSPRDRGLGNTIYFGEGSWLTVV.

The gene calls are TRBV18 and TRBJ2-5; 9 bases align to TRBD2. Trimming took 0 bases from V and 2 from J; bases not matched to a gene: 4. CDR1 is KGHSH and CDR2 is LQKENI in the germline V gene. The CDR3 has 16 amino acids. Here the CDR3 reads CASSPPSSGKQETQYF. The CDR3 region has the DNA TGTGCCAGCTCACCACCGTCTAGCGGGAAGCAAGAGACCCAGTACTTC.

The chain is built from TRBV28 and TRBJ2-1; D is perhaps TRBD1 or TRBD2 (5 bases each). Per the germline V gene, CDR1 is MDHEN and CDR2 is SYDVKM. Deletions cut 6 bases from V and 6 bases from J, with 18 bases between. The CDR3 loop spans 15 amino acids. The CDR3: CASSRDPKRGNEQFF. Written as DNA, the CDR3 is TGTGCCAGCAGCCGGGACCCAAAGCGTGGCAATGAGCAGTTCTTC.

The chain has TRBV7-3 and TRBJ2-1; no reliable D call. Germline V lookup: CDR1 SGHTA, CDR2 FQGTGA. This CDR3 is 13 amino acids long. V was pared by 5 bases and J by 5 bases, with 10 bases between. The CDR3 nucleotides are TGTGCCAGCAGCGGGCAGACTGACAATGAGCAGTTCTTC. Protein: CASSGQTDNEQFF.

The chain uses TRBV7-9 and TRBJ2-4; 8 bases agree with TRBD1. This CDR3 is 17 amino acids long. V shed 2 bases, J shed 6 bases, and the junction held 12 bases outside the gene matches. From germline, CDR1 is SEHNR and CDR2 FQNEAQ (reference sequence). In DNA, the CDR3 is TGTGCCAGCAGCTTACCCGGGACAGGTGGGGACGTAAACATTCAGTACTTC. Residues: CASSLPGTGGDVNIQYF.

The chain has TRBV29-1 and TRBJ1-4; the match to TRBD1 covers 7 bases. This CDR3 is 13 amino acids long. V lost 7 bases and J lost 5; bases outside the gene matches: 7. CDR1 is SQVTM, CDR2 ANQGSEA, per germline. CDR3 residues: CSAQGQENEKLFF. The CDR3 DNA reads TGCAGCGCCCAAGGACAGGAGAATGAAAAACTGTTTTTT. The complete variable domain, with remaining parts taken from reference TRBV29-1 and TRBJ1-4, reads SAVISQKPSRDICQRGTSLTIQCQVDSQVTMMFWYRQQPGQSLTLIATANQGSEATYESGFVIDKFPISRPNLTFSTLTVSNMSPEDSSIYLCSAQGQENEKLFFGSGTQLSVL.

The V gene is TRBV6-5, the J gene TRBJ1-5; D call uncertain. V lost 6 bases and J lost 2, with 8 bases in between. The CDR3 loop spans 13 amino acids. The V gene's germline CDR1 is MNHEY and CDR2 SVGAGI. The CDR3: CASRNAGNQPQHF. The CDR3 bases are TGTGCCAGCAGAAACGCCGGCAATCAGCCCCAGCATTTT.

J is TRBJ2-5 and V is TRBV19; 7 nucleotides align to TRBD1. With V trimmed by 4 bases and J by 1 base, 6 bases remained unmatched. The CDR3 spans 15 residues. CDR1 is LNHDA, CDR2 SQIVND, per germline (reference sequence). The CDR3 loop is CASSRGQFSQETQYF. CDR3 nucleotide sequence: TGTGCCAGTAGTAGGGGACAGTTTTCCCAAGAGACCCAGTACTTC.

V usage is TRBV19 and J usage is TRBJ1-5, with 8 nucleotides matching TRBD1. This CDR3 has 15 residues. With V trimmed by 5 bases and J by 6 bases, 9 bases remained unmatched. The germline V gene encodes CDR1 LNHDA and CDR2 SQIVND (reference sequence). The CDR3 DNA is TGTGCCAGTAGTCTCAACAGGGGGTCTGGTCAGCCCCAGCATTTT. Protein: CASSLNRGSGQPQHF.

The chain has TRBV6-6 and TRBJ2-1, with 8 bases lining up with TRBD2. The CDR3 sequence is 15 residues long. Germline V gives CDR1 MNHNY, CDR2 SVGAGI (reference sequence). V gave up 0 bases and J gave up 4 bases; unmatched junction bases: 2. The DNA of the CDR3 is TGTGCCAGCAGTTACTCGGCGGGAGGATACAATGAGCAGTTCTTC. Its translation is CASSYSAGGYNEQFF.